The source of this T cell receptor (beta chain) is a study of T cells in Graves' hyperthyroidism and ophthalmopathy (dated by TCRdb to about 2019). Regarding the research as a whole: Peripheral blood was collected at initial diagnosis, before any treatment. The 100 or so discovery patients were randomly divided into training and test sets at a 7:3 ratio. The paper describes TCR Vbeta CDR3 sequencing of 140 or so peripheral blood samples, made up of 43 ophthalmopathy patients, roughly 80 hyperthyroidism patients and 17 progressor patients. TCR V-J signatures able to tell the groups apart were searched for in a discovery cohort of some 100 patients, of whom around 43 had Graves' ophthalmopathy and about 60 had stable Graves' hyperthyroidism. Following sampling, methimazole starting at 30 mg daily was given to hyperthyroidism patients, and high-dose intravenous methylprednisolone was given to ophthalmopathy patients. Thyroid tissue and blood T-cell repertoires from about six Graves' hyperthyroidism patients were also compared in the study. Whether ophthalmopathy could be predicted prospectively was tested in an independent validation cohort made up of under 20 hyperthyroidism patients plus 17 patients who later progressed to ophthalmopathy. The research as a whole found: In validation, the model predicted progression to ophthalmopathy with approximately 71% sensitivity and around 72% specificity, a median of 6.5 months before onset. Blood samples also contained most of the expanded thyroid clonotypes (frequency above 0.001), which suggests that blood repertoires may reflect thyroid immune responses. A model built on a 13 V-J signature distinguished ophthalmopathy from stable hyperthyroidism, reaching around 87% sensitivity and about 81% specificity in cross-validation and 80%/75% in testing. No statistical method was used to set the sample size in advance, and investigators knew the group allocation.

CDR1 is given as SGHDT and CDR2 as YYEEEE, both from the germline V gene. The CDR3 numbers 13 residues from cysteine through phenylalanine. The kept DNA is CDR3 alone, 39 bases in frame from the first base. Deletion took 4 bases off V and 2 bases off J, with a span of 9 bases between the germline ends. This clonotype was counted many times. Its antigen remains undetermined. Base quality data are lacking; no much larger clone is found one base away. Ophthalmopathy patients had moderately to severely active disease, Clinical Activity Score of at least 3, NOSPECS grade of at least 4, and duration under 3 months. Exclusion was applied to patients with uncontrolled infections, other autoimmune diseases, pregnancy or lactation. Diagnoses were established on the basis of clinical symptoms, serum thyroxine and TRAb, thyroid ultrasound, and orbital computed tomography. PBMCs were isolated from about 10 ml of fresh peripheral blood by Ficoll-Paque density gradient centrifugation. Total RNA was extracted with Trizol reagent, and quality was checked on an Agilent 2100 Bioanalyzer.

The TCR beta CDR3 regions were amplified from the RNA transcripts. The first round of RT-PCR for the TCR CDR3 was performed with the HTBI primer set and the Qiagen OneStep RT-PCR kit. Libraries were constructed in a second round of multiplex PCR, after which size selection and purification were performed. Paired-end sequencing of the libraries was performed with 100 bp reads on an Illumina HiSeq2000. The authors' pipeline ran thus. SOAPnuke was used to process the raw data, removing reads that contained adapters or uncalled bases, had a mean Phred below 15, or lacked an exact match to the constant primer or identifier. High-quality paired reads were merged with COPE v1.2.5, and unique nucleotide sequences were defined as clonotypes. MiTCR v1.1 was used to align the clonotypes against IMGT TRBV, TRBD and TRBJ reference segments. Only V-J combinations with frequency above 0.0001, covering about 99% of repertoires, were analysed. The TCS score was defined as F50 (clonal expansion) divided by E x V (chaos), with BLOSUM62-based TCRdist calculated between CDR3 peptides within each V-J. Welch's t-statistics and random forest reduced 500 to 550 V-J features to roughly 13, which were used in a naive Bayes classifier (R e1071). TCRdb reprocessed the public reads (quality trimming at Q25 with fastp, clone calling with MiXCR) and kept in-frame beta chains. Rows are unified per CDR3 protein, each entry keeping the most common DNA and genes. The V and J calls were not made by the authors but by TCRdb's processing. The sample includes hundreds of thousands of distinct CDR3 sequences, with 13% to 15% observed a single time. The biggest ten clones account for around an eighth of the sample.

The sequence links TRBV5-6 to TRBJ1-2; TRBD1 is perhaps the D gene, given 6 matching bases. Input material: blood. The receptor was derived from a woman aged 45-65 years with Graves' ophthalmopathy. Here the CDR3 is given as CASSRTDNYGYTF. The DNA reads TGTGCCAGCAGCCGGACAGACAACTATGGCTACACCTTC. Outside the CDR3, residues come from the reference TRBV5-6 and TRBJ1-2 proteins, so the full variable domain is: DAGVTQSPTHLIKTRGQQVTLRCSPKSGHDTVSWYQQALGQGPQFIFQYYEEEERQRGNFPDRFSGHQFPNYSSELNVNALLLGDSALYLCASSRTDNYGYTFGSGTRLTVV.